This T cell receptor (beta chain) originates from a study of blood T cell repertoires in COVID-19. Looking at the study overall: The cDNA or gDNA used as material had been derived from T cells, B-cell-depleted T cells, or PBMCs.

This clone came up a few times. TCRdb's table, derived via immunoSEQ multiplex PCR, lists solely in-frame clones and lacks some. The sample yields about 190,000 clones, about 80% seen once. Germline V gene sequence: CDR1 MGHRA, CDR2 YSYEKL. V gave up 0 bases and J gave up 2 bases, with 5 bases separating them. The CDR3 loop spans 14 amino acids. This sequence was found in a woman aged 55-69 years with COVID-19, enrolled during active disease. The sequenced material came from peripheral blood. V is TRBV4-1 and J is TRBJ2-1; perhaps TRBD1 as D (5 bases). CDR3 sequence: CASSQEGAYNEQFF. The CDR3 coding sequence is TGCGCCAGCAGCCAAGAAGGGGCCTACAATGAGCAGTTCTTC.